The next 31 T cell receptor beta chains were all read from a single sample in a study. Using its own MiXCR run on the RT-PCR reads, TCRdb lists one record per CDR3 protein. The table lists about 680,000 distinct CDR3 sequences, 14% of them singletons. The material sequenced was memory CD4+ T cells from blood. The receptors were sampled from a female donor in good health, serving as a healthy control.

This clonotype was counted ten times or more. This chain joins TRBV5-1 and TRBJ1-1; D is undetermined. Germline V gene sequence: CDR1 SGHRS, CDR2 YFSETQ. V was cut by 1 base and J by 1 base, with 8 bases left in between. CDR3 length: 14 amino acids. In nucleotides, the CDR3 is TGCGCCAGCAGCTTGAACGGCGAGAACACTGAAGCTTTCTTT. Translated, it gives CASSLNGENTEAFF.

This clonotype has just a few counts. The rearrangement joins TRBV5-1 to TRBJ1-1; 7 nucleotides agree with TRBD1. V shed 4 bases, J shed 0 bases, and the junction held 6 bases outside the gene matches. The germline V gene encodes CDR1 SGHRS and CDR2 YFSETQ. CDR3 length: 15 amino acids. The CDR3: CASSARDRLNTEAFF. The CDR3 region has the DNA TGCGCCAGCAGCGCCAGGGACAGACTGAACACTGAAGCTTTCTTT.

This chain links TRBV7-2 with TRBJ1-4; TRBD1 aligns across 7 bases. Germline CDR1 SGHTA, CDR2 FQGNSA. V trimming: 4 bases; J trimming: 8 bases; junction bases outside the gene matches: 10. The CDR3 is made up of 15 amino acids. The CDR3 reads CASSSLGQAAEKLFF. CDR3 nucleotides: TGTGCCAGCAGCTCCCTAGGACAGGCAGCCGAAAAACTGTTTTTT.

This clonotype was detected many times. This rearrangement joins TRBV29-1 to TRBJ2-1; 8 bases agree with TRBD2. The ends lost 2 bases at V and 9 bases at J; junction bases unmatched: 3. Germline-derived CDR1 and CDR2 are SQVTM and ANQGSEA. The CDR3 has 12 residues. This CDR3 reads CSVERGGGEQFF. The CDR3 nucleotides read TGCAGCGTTGAACGGGGGGGAGGTGAGCAGTTCTTC.

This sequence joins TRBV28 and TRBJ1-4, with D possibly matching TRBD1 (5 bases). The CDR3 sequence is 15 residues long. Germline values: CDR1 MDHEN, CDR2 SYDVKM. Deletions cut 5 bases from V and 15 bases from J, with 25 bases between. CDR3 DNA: TGTGCCAGCAGTCAGAACGGGCTCGGGGCCACAGCGGTGTTTTTT. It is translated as CASSQNGLGATAVFF.

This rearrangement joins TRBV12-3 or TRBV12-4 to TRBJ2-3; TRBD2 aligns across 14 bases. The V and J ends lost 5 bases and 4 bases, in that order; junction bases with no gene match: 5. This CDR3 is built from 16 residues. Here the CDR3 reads CASSPWGLAGADTQYF. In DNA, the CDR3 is TGTGCCAGCAGTCCCTGGGGACTAGCGGGAGCAGATACGCAGTATTTT.

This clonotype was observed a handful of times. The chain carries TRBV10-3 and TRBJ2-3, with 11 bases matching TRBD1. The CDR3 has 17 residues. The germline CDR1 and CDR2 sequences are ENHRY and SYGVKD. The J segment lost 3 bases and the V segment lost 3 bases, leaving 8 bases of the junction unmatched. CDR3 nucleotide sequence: TGTGCCATCAGTGAAACCGGGACAGGGGGGGGTACAGATACGCAGTATTTT. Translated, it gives CAISETGTGGGTDTQYF.

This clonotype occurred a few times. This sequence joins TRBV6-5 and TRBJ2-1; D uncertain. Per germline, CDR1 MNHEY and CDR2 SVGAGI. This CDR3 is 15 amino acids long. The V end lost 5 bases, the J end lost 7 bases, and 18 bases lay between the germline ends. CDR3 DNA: TGTGCCAGCAGTCCTGGAACTCCGGCTGAGAATGAGCAGTTCTTC. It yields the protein CASSPGTPAENEQFF.

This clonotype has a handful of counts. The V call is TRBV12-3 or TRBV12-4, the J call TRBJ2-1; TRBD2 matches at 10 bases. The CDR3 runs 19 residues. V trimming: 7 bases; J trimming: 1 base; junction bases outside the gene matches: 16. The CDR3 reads CASKSASGSSRLSYNEQFF. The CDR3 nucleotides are TGTGCCAGCAAGTCGGCTAGCGGGAGCTCAAGGTTGTCCTACAATGAGCAGTTCTTC.

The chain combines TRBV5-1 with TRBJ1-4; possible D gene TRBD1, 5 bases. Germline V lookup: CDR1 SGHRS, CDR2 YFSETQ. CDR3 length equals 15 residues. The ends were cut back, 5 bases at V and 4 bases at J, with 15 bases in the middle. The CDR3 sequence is CASRISADSNEKLFF. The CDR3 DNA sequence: TGCGCCAGCAGGATCTCGGCAGACAGTAATGAAAAACTGTTTTTT.

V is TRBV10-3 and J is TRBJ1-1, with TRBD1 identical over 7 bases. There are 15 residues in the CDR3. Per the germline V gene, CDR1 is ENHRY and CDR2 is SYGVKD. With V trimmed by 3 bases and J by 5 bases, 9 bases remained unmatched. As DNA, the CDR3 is TGTGCCATCAGTGATCTCGGCAGGGGGAGGACTGAAGCTTTCTTT. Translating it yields CAISDLGRGRTEAFF.

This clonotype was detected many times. The CDR3 spells CASRTTDTQYF. DNA of the CDR3: TGTGCCAGCAGAACCACAGATACGCAGTATTTT. The chain employs TRBV12-3 or TRBV12-4 and TRBJ2-3; no clear D. V lost 6 bases and J 2 bases, leaving 3 bases between the germline ends. The CDR3 length is 11 residues.

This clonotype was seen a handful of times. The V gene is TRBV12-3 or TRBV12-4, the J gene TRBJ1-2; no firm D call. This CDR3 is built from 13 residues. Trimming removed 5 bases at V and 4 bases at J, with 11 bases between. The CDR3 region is CASSIDNSYGYTF. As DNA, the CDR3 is TGTGCCAGCAGTATCGATAACAGCTATGGCTACACCTTC.

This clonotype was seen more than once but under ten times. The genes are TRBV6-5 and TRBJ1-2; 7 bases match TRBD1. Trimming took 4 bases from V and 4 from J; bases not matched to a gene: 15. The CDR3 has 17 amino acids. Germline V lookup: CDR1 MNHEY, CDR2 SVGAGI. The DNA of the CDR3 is TGTGCCAGCAGTTGGCAGGGGGGGAACCATATCGGCTATGGCTACACCTTC. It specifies CASSWQGGNHIGYGYTF.

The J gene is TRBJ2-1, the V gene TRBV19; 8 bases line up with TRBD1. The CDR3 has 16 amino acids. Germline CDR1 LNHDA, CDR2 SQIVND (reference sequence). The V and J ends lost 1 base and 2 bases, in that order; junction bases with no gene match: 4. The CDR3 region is CASSIVRDRPYNEQFF. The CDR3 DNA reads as TGTGCCAGTAGTATAGTTCGGGACAGGCCCTACAATGAGCAGTTCTTC.

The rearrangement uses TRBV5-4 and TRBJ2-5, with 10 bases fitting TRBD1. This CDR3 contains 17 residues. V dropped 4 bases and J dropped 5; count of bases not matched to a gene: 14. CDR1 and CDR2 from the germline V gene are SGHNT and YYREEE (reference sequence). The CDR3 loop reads CASSGPRDRGFGETQYF. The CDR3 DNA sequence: TGTGCCAGCAGCGGACCCCGGGACAGGGGATTTGGGGAGACCCAGTACTTC.

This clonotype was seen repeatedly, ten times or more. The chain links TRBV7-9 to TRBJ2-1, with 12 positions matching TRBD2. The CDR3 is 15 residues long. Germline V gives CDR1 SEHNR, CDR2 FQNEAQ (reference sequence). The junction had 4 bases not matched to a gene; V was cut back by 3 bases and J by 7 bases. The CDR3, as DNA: TGTGCCAGCAGCTTCGGACTAGCGGGGATGAATGAGCAGTTCTTC. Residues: CASSFGLAGMNEQFF.

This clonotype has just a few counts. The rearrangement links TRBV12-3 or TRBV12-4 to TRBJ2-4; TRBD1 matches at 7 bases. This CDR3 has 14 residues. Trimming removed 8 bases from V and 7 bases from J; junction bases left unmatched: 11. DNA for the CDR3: TGTGCCAGCGTATTGCGACAGGGAAGTAACATTCAGTACTTC. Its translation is CASVLRQGSNIQYF.

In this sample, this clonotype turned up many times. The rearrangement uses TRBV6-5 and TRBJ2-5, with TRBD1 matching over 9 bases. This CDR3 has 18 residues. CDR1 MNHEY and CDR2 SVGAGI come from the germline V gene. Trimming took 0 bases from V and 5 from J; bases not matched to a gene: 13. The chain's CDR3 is CASSYSKRGQGIWETQYF. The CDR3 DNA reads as TGTGCCAGCAGTTACTCGAAAAGGGGACAGGGTATTTGGGAGACCCAGTACTTC.

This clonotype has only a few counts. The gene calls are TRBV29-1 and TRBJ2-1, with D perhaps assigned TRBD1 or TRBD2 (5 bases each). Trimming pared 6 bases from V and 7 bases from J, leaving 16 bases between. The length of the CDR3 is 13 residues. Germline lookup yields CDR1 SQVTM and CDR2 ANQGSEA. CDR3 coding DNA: TGCAGCGTGCCCGGGACCATAGGGAATGAGCAGTTCTTC. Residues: CSVPGTIGNEQFF.

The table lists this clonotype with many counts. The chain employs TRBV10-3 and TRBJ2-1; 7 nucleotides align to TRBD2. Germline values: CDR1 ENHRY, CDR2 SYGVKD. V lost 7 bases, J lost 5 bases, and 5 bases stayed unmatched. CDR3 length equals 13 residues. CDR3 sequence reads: CAIMAGEDNEQFF. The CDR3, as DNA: TGTGCCATCATGGCGGGAGAGGACAATGAGCAGTTCTTC.

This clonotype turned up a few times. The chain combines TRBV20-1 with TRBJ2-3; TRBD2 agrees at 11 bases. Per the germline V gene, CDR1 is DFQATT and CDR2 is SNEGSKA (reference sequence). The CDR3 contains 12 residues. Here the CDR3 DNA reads TGCATAGCGGGAGGGTTGACAGATACGCAGTATTTT. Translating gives CIAGGLTDTQYF.

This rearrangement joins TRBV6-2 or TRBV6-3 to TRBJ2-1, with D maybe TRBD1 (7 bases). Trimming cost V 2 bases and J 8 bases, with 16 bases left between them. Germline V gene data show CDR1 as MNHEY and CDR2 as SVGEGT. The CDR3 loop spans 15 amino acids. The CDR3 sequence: CASSYDREASDEQFF. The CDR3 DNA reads TGTGCCAGCAGTTACGACAGGGAGGCGTCCGATGAGCAGTTCTTC.

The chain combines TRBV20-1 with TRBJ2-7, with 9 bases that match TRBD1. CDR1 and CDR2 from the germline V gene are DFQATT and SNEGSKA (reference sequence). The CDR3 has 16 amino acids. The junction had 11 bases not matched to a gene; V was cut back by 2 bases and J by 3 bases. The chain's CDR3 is CSARKLSGTGFYEQYF. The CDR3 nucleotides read TGCAGTGCTAGAAAACTTTCCGGGACAGGGTTCTACGAGCAGTACTTC.

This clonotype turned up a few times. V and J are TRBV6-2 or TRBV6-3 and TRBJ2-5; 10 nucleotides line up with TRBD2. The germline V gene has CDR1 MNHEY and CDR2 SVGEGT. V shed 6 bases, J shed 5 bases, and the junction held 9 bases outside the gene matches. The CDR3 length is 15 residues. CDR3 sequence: CASSLAGVPGETQYF. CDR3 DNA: TGTGCCAGCAGCCTAGCGGGAGTCCCAGGGGAGACCCAGTACTTC.

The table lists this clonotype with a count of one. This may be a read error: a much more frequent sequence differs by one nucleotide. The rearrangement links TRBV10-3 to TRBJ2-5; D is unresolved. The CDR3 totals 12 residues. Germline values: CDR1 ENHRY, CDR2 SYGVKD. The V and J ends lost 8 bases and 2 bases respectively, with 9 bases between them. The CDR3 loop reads CAIENLQETQYF. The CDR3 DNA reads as TGTGCCATCGAGAATCTGCAAGAGACCCAGTACTTC.

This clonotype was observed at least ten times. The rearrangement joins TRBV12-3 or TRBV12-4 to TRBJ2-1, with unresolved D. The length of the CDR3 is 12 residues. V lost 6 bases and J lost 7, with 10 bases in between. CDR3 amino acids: CASREKTNEQFF. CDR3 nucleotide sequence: TGTGCCAGCAGAGAGAAGACGAATGAGCAGTTCTTC.

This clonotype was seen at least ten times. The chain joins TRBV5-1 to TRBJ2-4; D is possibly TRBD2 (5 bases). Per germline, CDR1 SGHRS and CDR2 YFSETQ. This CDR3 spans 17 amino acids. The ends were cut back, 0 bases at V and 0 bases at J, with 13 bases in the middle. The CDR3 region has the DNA TGCGCCAGCAGCTTGGCCCGGGGTTCGACAGCCAAAAACATTCAGTACTTC. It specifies CASSLARGSTAKNIQYF.

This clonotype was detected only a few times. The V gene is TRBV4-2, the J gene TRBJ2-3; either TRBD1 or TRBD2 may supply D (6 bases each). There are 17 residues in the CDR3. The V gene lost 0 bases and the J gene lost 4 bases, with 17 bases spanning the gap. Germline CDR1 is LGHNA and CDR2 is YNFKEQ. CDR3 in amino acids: CASSQEGGLRGADTQYF. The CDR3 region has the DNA TGTGCCAGCAGCCAAGAAGGGGGGCTTCGAGGGGCAGATACGCAGTATTTT.

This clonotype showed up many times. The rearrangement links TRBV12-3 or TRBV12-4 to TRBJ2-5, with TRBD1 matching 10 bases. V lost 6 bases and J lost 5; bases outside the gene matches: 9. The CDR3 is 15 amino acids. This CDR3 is CASSSSGQGIETQYF. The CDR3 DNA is TGTGCCAGCAGCTCATCGGGACAGGGGATCGAGACCCAGTACTTC.

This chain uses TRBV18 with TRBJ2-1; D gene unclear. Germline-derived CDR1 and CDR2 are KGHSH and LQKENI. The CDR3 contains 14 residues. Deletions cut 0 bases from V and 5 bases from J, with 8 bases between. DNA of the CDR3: TGTGCCAGCTCACCACCGGCTAAAAACAATGAGCAGTTCTTC. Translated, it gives CASSPPAKNNEQFF.